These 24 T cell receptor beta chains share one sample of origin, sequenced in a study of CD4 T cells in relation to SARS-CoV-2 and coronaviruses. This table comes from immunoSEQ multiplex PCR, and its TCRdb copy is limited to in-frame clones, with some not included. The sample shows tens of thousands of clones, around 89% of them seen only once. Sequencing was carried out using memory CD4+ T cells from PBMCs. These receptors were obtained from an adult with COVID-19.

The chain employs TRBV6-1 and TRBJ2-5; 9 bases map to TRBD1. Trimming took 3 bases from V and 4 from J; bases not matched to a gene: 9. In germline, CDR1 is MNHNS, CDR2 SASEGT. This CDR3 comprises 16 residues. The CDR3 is CASSDKTPGQGETQYF. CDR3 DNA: TGTGCCAGCAGTGACAAAACTCCGGGACAGGGAGAGACCCAGTACTTC.

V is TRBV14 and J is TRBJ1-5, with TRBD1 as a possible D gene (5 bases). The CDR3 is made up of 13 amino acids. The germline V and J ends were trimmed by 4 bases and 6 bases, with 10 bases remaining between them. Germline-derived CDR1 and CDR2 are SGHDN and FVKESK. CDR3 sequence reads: CASSRVGGQPQHF. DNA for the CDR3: TGTGCCAGCAGCCGGGTCGGGGGTCAGCCCCAGCATTTT.

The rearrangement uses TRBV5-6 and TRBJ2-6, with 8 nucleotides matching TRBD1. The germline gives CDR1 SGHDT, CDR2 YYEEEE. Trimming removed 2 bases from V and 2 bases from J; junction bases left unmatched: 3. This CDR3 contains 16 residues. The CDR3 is CASSFYRGAGANVLTF. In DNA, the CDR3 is TGTGCCAGCAGCTTTTACAGGGGGGCTGGGGCCAACGTCCTGACTTTC.

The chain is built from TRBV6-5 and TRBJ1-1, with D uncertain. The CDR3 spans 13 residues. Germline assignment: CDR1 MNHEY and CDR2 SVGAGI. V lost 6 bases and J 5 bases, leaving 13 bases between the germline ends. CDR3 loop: CASRRSSGTEAFF. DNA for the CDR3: TGTGCCAGCAGGAGAAGTTCCGGGACTGAAGCTTTCTTT.

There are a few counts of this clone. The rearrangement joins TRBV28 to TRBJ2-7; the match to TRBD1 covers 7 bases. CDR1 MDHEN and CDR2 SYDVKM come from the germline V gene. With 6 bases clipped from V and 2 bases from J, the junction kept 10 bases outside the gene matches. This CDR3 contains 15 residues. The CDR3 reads CASRLPGQNPYEQYF. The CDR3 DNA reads TGTGCCAGCAGACTACCGGGACAGAATCCCTACGAGCAGTACTTC.

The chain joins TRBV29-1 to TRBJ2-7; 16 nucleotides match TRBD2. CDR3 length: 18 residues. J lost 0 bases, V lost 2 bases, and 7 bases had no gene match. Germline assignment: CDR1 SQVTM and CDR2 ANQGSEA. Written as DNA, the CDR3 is TGCAGCGTTGAAAAAGGGACTAGCGGGGGGGCCGGCTCCTACGAGCAGTACTTC. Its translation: CSVEKGTSGGAGSYEQYF.

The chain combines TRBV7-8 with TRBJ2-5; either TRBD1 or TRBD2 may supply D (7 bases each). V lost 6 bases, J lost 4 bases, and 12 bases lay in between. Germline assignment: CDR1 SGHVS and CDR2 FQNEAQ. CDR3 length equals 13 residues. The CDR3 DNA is TGTGCCAGCAGACCAGGGGGGGGAGAGACCCAGTACTTC. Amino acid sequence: CASRPGGGETQYF.

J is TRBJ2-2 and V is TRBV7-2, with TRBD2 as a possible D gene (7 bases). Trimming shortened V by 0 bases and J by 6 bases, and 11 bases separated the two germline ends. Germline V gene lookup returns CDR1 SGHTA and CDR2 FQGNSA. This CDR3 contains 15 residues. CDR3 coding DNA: TGTGCCAGCAGCTTAGCGGGGGGGCGGGCCGGGGAGCTGTTTTTT. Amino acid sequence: CASSLAGGRAGELFF.

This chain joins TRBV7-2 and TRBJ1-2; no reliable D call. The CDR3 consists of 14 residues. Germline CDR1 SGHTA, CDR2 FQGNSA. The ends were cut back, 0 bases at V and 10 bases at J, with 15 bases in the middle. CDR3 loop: CASSLAGASQIYTF. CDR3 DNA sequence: TGTGCCAGCAGCTTAGCTGGAGCCTCCCAAATCTACACCTTC.

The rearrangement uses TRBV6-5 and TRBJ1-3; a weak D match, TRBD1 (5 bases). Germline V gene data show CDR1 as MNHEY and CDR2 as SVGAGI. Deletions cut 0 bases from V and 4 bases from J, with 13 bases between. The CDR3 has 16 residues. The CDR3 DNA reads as TGTGCCAGCAGTTACTCGAATGGGAGGGGCGGAAACACCATATATTTT. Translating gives CASSYSNGRGGNTIYF.

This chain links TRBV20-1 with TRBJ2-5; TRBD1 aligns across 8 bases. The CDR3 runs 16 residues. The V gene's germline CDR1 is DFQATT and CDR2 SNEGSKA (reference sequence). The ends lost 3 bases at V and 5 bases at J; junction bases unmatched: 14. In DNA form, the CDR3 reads TGCAGTGCTAGTGATTTTTACCAGGGGGCGGGGGAGACCCAGTACTTC. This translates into CSASDFYQGAGETQYF.

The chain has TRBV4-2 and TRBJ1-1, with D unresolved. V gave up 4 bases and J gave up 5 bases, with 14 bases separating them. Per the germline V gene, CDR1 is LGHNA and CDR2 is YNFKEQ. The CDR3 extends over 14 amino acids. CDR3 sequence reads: CASSLEALSTEAFF. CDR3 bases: TGTGCCAGCAGCCTGGAGGCCCTATCAACTGAAGCTTTCTTT.

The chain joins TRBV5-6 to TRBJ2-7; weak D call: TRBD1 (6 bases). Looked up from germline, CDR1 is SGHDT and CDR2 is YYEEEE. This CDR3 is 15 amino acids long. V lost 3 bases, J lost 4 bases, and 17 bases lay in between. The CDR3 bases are TGTGCCAGCAGCTCTACCGGGACAATCATGTACGAGCAGTACTTC. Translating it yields CASSSTGTIMYEQYF.

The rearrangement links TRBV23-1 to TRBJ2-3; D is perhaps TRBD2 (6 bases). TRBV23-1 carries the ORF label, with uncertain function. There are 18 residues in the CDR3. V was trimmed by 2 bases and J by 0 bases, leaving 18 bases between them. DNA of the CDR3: TGCGCCAGCAGTCAACCACTAGCAGCCGAGACTAGCACAGATACGCAGTATTTT. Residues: CASSQPLAAETSTDTQYF.

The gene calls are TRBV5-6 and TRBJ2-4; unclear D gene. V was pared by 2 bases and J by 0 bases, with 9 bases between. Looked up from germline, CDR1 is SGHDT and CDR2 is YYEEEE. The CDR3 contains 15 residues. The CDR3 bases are TGTGCCAGCAGCTTTGACGGGCTAGCCAAAAACATTCAGTACTTC. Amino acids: CASSFDGLAKNIQYF. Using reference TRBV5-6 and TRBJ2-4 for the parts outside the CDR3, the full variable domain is DAGVTQSPTHLIKTRGQQVTLRCSPKSGHDTVSWYQQALGQGPQFIFQYYEEEERQRGNFPDRFSGHQFPNYSSELNVNALLLGDSALYLCASSFDGLAKNIQYFGAGTRLSVL.

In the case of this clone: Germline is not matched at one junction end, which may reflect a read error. Here the CDR3 reads CASSLAGPGDTGELFF. CDR3 sequence (DNA): TGTGCCAGCAGCTTAGCGGGCCCAGGGGACACCGGAGAGCTGTTTTTT. The chain recombines TRBV7-3 with TRBJ2-2; possibly TRBD1 for D (6 bases). The CDR3 covers 16 residues. Germline values: CDR1 SGHTA, CDR2 FQGTGA.

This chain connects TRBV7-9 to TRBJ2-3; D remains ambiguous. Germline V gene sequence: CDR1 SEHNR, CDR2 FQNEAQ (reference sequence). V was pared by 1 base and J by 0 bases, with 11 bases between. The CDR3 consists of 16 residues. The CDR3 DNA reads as TGTGCCAGCAGCTTAGGTCCCCCCAAAAGCACAGATACGCAGTATTTT. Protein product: CASSLGPPKSTDTQYF.

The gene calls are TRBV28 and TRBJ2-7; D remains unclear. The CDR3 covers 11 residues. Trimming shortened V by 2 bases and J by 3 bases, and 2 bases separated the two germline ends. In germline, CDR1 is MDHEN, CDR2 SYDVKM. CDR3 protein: CASSLNYEQYF. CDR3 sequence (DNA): TGTGCCAGCAGTTTAAACTACGAGCAGTACTTC.

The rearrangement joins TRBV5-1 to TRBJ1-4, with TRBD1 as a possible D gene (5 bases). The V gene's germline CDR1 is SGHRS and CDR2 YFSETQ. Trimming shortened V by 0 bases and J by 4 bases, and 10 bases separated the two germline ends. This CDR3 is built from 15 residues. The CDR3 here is CASSLAGGGNEKLFF. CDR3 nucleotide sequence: TGCGCCAGCAGCTTGGCCGGTGGGGGTAATGAAAAACTGTTTTTT.

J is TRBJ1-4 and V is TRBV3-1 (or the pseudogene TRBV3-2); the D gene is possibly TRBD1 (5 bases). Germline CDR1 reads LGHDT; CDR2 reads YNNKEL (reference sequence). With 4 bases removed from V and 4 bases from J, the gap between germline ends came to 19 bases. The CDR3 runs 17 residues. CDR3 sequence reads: CASSPGTITTRNEKLFF. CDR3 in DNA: TGTGCCAGCAGCCCCGGGACGATAACGACCCGTAATGAAAAACTGTTTTTT.

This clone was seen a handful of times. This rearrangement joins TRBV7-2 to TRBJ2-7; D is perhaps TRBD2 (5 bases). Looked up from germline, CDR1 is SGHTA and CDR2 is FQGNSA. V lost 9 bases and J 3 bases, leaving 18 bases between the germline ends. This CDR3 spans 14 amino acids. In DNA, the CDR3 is TGTGCCAGTCTTGTTTTCAACGGGAACTACGAGCAGTACTTC. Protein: CASLVFNGNYEQYF.

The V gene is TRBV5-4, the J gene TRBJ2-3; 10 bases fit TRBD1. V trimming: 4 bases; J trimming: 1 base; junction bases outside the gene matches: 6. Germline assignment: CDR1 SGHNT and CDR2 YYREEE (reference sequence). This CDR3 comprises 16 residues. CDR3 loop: CASSRDRGPRTDTQYF. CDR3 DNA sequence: TGTGCCAGCAGCCGTGACAGGGGGCCTCGCACAGATACGCAGTATTTT.

For the CDR3, the DNA is TGTGCCAGCAGCTTCGGGGGGGTCACAGATACGCAGTATTTT. It is translated as CASSFGGVTDTQYF. The chain carries TRBV7-8 and TRBJ2-3, with 8 bases matching TRBD2. Germline CDR1 and CDR2: SGHVS and FQNEAQ. This CDR3 comprises 14 residues. The junction had 1 base not matched to a gene; V was cut back by 3 bases and J by 2 bases.

CDR3 loop: CASSQLDRFSNQPQHF. CDR3 coding DNA: TGTGCCAGCTCACAACTAGACAGGTTCAGCAATCAGCCCCAGCATTTT. The rearrangement joins TRBV18 to TRBJ1-5, with D possibly matching TRBD1 (6 bases). The CDR3 has 16 amino acids. V was trimmed by 4 bases and J by 1 base, leaving 14 bases between them. Germline V gene lookup returns CDR1 KGHSH and CDR2 LQKENI.